One sample yielded the 10 T cell receptor beta chains listed below, sequenced in a study of spatial heterogeneity in lung cancer. These TCRs are of unknown antigen specificity. Study-level points and caveats: Tumors with more nonsynonymous mutations had more expanded intratumoral alpha and beta TCRs.

A single record per CDR3 protein comes from TCRdb applying MiXCR to the 5' RACE reads. The sample includes under 2,500 distinct CDR3 sequences, about 15% of them seen just once. The time point is: sample taken at primary tumor resection. The sample consisted of lung tumor tissue, taken at surgery. Receptor source: a male donor with early-stage non-small cell lung cancer.

By sample fraction, this clonotype is medium-sized (0.01 to 0.1%). V and J are TRBV10-3 and TRBJ1-5; 7 bases match TRBD1. V shed 2 bases and J 5 bases; nucleotides not matched to a gene: 6. There are 15 residues in the CDR3. Germline V gene lookup returns CDR1 ENHRY and CDR2 SYGVKD. In DNA form, the CDR3 reads TGTGCCATCAGTGAGACAGGGGCGCCGGATCAGCCCCAGCATTTT. It is translated as CAISETGAPDQPQHF.

The chain employs TRBV2 and TRBJ2-7; 7 bases match TRBD1. The CDR3 contains 13 residues. V lost 11 bases, J lost 2 bases, and 9 bases stayed unmatched. Germline lookup yields CDR1 SNHLY and CDR2 FYNNEI. As DNA, the CDR3 is TGTGCCGGCCAGGGACAGTCGACCTACGAGCAGTACTTC. This sequence encodes CAGQGQSTYEQYF.

This clonotype was seen a handful of times. The V call is TRBV6-6, the J call TRBJ1-1; D possibly corresponds to TRBD1 (5 bases). The V end was cut by 3 bases, the J end by 3 bases, with 8 bases between. The CDR3 runs to 13 residues. Germline V gene data show CDR1 as MNHNY and CDR2 as SVGAGI (reference sequence). This CDR3 reads CASSYQGYTEAFF. CDR3 coding DNA: TGTGCCAGCAGTTATCAGGGTTACACTGAAGCTTTCTTT.

This clonotype is labeled medium-sized (0.01 to 0.1%). This chain joins TRBV7-9 and TRBJ2-6; 10 nucleotides match TRBD2. V shed 4 bases and J 0 bases; nucleotides not matched to a gene: 6. Germline lookup yields CDR1 SEHNR and CDR2 FQNEAQ (reference sequence). This CDR3 contains 18 residues. The CDR3 protein is CASSWLLAGLSGANVLTF. The CDR3 bases are TGTGCCAGCAGCTGGCTACTAGCGGGGCTCTCTGGGGCCAACGTCCTGACTTTC.

The chain joins TRBV7-2 to TRBJ1-1, with 7 positions matching TRBD1. Trimming cost V 10 bases and J 11 bases; bases outside gene matches: 13. Germline CDR1 is SGHTA and CDR2 is FQGNSA. The CDR3 extends over 12 amino acids. The chain's CDR3 is CATSGWRQGAFF. CDR3 bases: TGTGCCACCTCAGGATGGCGACAGGGCGCTTTCTTT.

This clonotype was recorded a few times. The V gene is TRBV20-1, the J gene TRBJ2-7; D is unclear. The CDR3 has 15 residues. The V gene's germline CDR1 is DFQATT and CDR2 SNEGSKA (reference sequence). V shed 4 bases and J shed 2 bases, with 18 bases lying between them. The CDR3 nucleotides are TGCAGTGCTAAGCCGGCCGGGCCAGACGCCTACGAGCAGTACTTC. It encodes CSAKPAGPDAYEQYF.

Sample share makes this clonotype hyperexpanded. V gene TRBV13 combines with J gene TRBJ1-1; the match to TRBD1 covers 8 bases. The germline gives CDR1 PRHDT, CDR2 FYEKMQ (reference sequence). This CDR3 has 14 amino acids. The V segment lost 1 base and the J segment 5 bases; nucleotides outside the gene matches: 3. The CDR3 spells CASSLEDRETEAFF. The CDR3 DNA is TGTGCCAGCAGCTTAGAGGACAGGGAAACTGAAGCTTTCTTT.

This clonotype is medium-sized (0.01 to 0.1%) by share. The chain uses TRBV19 and TRBJ2-4; 8 bases align to TRBD1. Trimming cost V 7 bases and J 3 bases; bases outside gene matches: 5. Germline CDR1 LNHDA, CDR2 SQIVND (reference sequence). This CDR3 is 14 amino acids long. For the CDR3, the DNA is TGTGCCAGTACCCCGGGACAGGTCAAAAACATTCAGTACTTC. Protein: CASTPGQVKNIQYF.

Within the sample, this clonotype is large. The rearrangement uses TRBV7-3 and TRBJ1-4, with 8 bases that match TRBD1. V was clipped by 5 bases and J by 7 bases; unmatched bases: 3. The CDR3 contains 13 residues. Germline CDR1 reads SGHTA; CDR2 reads FQGTGA. CDR3 sequence (DNA): TGTGCCAGCAGCCGGGGGACAGGTGAAAAACTGTTTTTT. Protein product: CASSRGTGEKLFF.

By share, this clonotype ranks as medium-sized. The chain has TRBV10-3 and TRBJ1-5, with D possibly TRBD1 on 5 matching bases. The CDR3 is 13 amino acids. V dropped 4 bases and J dropped 4 bases, with 8 bases sitting between them. Germline V CDR1 and CDR2: ENHRY, SYGVKD. As DNA, the CDR3 is TGTGCCATCAGTGCGGAGGGGAATCAGCCCCAGCATTTT. Its protein product is CAISAEGNQPQHF.